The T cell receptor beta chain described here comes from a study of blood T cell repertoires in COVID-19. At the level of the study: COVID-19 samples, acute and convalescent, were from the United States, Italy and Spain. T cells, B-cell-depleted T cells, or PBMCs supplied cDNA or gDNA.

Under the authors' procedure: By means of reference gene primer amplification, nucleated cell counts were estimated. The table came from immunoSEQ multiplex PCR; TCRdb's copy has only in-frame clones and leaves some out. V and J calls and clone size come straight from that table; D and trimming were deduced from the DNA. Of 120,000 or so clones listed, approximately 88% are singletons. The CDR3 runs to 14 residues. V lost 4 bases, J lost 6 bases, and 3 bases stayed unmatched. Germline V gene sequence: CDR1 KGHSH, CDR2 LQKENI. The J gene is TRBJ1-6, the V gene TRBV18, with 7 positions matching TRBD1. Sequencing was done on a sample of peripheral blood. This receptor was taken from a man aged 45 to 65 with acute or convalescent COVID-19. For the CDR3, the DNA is TGTGCCAGCTCACTGGACAGGATTAATTCACCCCTCCACTTT. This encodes CASSLDRINSPLHF.